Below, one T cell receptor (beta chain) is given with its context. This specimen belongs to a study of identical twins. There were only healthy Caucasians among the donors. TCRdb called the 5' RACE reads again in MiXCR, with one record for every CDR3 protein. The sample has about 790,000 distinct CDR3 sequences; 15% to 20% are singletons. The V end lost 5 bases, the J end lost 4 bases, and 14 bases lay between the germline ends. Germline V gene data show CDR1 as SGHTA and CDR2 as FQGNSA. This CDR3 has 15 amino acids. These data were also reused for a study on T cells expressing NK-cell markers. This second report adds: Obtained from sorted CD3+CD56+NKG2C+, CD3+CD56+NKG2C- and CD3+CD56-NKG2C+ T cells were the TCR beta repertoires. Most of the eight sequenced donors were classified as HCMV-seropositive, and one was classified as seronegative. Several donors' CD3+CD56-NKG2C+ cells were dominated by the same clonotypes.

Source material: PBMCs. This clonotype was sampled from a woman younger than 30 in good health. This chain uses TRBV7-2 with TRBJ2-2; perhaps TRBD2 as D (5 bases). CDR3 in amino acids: CASSERPRGTGELFF. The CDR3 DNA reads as TGTGCCAGCAGCGAGAGGCCCCGGGGCACCGGGGAGCTGTTTTTT.